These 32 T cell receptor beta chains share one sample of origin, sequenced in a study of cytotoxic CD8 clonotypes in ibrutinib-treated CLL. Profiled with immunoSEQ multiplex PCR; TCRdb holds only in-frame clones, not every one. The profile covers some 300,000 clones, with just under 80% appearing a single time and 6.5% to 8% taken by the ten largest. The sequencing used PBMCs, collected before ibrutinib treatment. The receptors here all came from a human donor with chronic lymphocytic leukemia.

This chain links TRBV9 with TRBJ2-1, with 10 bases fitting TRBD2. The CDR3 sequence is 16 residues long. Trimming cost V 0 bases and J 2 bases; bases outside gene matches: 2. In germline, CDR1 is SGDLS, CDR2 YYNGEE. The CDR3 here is CASSVASGSPYNEQFF. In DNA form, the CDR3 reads TGTGCCAGCAGCGTAGCTAGCGGGAGTCCCTACAATGAGCAGTTCTTC.

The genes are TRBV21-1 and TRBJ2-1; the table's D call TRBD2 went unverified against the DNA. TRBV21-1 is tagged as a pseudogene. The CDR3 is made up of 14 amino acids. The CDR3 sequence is CASRGTSGRNEQFF. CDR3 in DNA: TGTGCCAGCAGAGGGACTAGCGGCCGCAATGAGCAGTTCTTC.

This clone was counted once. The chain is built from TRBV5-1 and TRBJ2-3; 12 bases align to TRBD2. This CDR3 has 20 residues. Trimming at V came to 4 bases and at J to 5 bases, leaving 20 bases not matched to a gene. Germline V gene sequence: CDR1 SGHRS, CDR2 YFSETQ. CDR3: CASSPGASGRAIDIIDTQYF. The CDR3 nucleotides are TGCGCCAGCAGCCCAGGGGCTAGCGGGAGGGCGATAGACATAATAGATACGCAGTATTTT. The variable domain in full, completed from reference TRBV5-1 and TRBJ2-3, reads KAGVTQTPRYLIKTRGQQVTLSCSPISGHRSVSWYQQTPGQGLQFLFEYFSETQRNKGNFPGRFSGRQFSNSRSEMNVSTLELGDSALYLCASSPGASGRAIDIIDTQYFGPGTRLTVL.

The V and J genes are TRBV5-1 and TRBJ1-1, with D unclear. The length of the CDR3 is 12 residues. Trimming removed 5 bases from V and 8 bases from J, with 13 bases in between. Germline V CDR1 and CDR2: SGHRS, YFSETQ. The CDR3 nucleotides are TGCGCCAGCAGTTACTCAGGATCCGAAGCTTTCTTT. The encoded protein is CASSYSGSEAFF. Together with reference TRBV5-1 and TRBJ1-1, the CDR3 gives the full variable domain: KAGVTQTPRYLIKTRGQQVTLSCSPISGHRSVSWYQQTPGQGLQFLFEYFSETQRNKGNFPGRFSGRQFSNSRSEMNVSTLELGDSALYLCASSYSGSEAFFGQGTRLTVV.

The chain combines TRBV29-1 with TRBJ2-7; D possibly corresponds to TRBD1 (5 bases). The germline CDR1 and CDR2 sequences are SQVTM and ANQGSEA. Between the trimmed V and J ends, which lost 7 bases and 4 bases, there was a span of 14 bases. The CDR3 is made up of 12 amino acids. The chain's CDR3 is CSAADNAYEQYF. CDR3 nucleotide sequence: TGCAGCGCTGCGGACAACGCGTACGAGCAGTACTTC.

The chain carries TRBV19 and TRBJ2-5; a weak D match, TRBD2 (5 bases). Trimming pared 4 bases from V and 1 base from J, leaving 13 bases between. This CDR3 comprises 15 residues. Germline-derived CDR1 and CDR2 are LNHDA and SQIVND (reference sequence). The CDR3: CASSTRSGSQETQYF. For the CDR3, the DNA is TGTGCCAGTAGTACCCGATCTGGGAGCCAAGAGACCCAGTACTTC.

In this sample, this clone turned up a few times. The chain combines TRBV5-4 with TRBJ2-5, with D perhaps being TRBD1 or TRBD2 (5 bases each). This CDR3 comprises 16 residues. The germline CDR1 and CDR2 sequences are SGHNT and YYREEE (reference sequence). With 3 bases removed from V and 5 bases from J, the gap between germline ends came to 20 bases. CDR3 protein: CASSWEPGRRWETQYF. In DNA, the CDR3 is TGTGCCAGCAGCTGGGAACCGGGACGACGTTGGGAGACCCAGTACTTC. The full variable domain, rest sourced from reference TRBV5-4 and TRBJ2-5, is ETGVTQSPTHLIKTRGQQVTLRCSSQSGHNTVSWYQQALGQGPQFIFQYYREEENGRGNFPPRFSGLQFPNYSSELNVNALELDDSALYLCASSWEPGRRWETQYFGPGTRLLVL.

CDR3 nucleotides: TGTGCCAGCGCCGACAGAATTAACAACTACGAGCAGTACTTC. Amino acid sequence: CASADRINNYEQYF. The chain couples TRBV25-1 to TRBJ2-7; maybe TRBD1 (5 bases). V lost 8 bases, J lost 3 bases, and 17 bases lay in between. The germline gives CDR1 MGHDK, CDR2 SYGVNS. This CDR3 has 14 residues.

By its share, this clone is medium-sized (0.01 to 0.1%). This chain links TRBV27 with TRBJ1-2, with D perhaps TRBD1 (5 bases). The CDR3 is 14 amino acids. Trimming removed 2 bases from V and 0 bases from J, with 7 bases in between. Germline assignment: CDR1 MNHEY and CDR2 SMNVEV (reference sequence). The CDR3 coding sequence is TGTGCCAGCAGTTTACAGGGAGCTAACTATGGCTACACCTTC. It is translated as CASSLQGANYGYTF.

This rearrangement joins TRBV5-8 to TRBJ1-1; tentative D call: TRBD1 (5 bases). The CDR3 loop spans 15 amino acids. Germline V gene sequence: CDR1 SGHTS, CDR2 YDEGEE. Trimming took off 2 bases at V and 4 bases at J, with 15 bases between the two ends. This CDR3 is CASSFPGQGRTEAFF. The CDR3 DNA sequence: TGTGCCAGCAGCTTTCCCGGGCAGGGACGCACTGAAGCTTTCTTT.

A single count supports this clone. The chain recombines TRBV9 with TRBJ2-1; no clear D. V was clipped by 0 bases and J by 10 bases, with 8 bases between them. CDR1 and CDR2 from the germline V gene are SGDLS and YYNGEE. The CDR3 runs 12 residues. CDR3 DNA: TGTGCCAGCAGCGTAGCTTGGAAAGAGCAGTTCTTC. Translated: CASSVAWKEQFF.

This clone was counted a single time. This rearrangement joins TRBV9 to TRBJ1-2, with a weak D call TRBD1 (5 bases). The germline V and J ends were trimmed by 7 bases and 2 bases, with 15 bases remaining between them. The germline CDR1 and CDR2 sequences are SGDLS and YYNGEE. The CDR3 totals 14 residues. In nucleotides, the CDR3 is TGTGCCAGCGGCACCGGGACGGAAAACTATGGCTACACCTTC. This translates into CASGTGTENYGYTF. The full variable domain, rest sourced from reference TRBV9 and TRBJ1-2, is DSGVTQTPKHLITATGQRVTLRCSPRSGDLSVYWYQQSLDQGLQFLIQYYNGEERAKGNILERFSAQQFPDLHSELNLSSLELGDSALYFCASGTGTENYGYTFGSGTRLTVV.

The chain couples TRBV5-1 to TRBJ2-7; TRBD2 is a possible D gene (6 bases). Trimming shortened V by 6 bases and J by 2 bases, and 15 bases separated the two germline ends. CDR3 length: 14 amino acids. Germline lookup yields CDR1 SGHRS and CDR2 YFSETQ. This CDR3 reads CASTVAEPTYEQYF. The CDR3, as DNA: TGCGCCAGCACGGTAGCGGAACCGACCTACGAGCAGTACTTC.

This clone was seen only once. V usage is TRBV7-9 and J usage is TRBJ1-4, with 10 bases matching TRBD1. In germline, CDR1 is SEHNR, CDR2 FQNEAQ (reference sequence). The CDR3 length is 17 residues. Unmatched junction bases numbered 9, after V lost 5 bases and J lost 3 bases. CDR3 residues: CASSPRQGALANEKLFF. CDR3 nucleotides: TGTGCCAGCAGCCCCCGACAGGGGGCGCTGGCTAATGAAAAACTGTTTTTT.

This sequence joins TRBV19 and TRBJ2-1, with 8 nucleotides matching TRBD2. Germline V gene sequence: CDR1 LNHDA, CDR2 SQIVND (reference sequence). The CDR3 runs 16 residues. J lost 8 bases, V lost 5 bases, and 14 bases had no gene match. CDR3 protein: CASSPPGGGREDEQFF. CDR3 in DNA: TGTGCCAGTAGTCCCCCCGGGGGGGGGCGCGAGGATGAGCAGTTCTTC.

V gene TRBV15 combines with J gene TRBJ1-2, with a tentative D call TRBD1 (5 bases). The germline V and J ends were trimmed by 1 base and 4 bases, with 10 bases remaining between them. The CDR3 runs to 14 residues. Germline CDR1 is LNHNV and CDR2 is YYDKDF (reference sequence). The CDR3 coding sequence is TGTGCCACCAGCAGAGGCCGCGGGGCCTATGGCTACACCTTC. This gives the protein CATSRGRGAYGYTF.

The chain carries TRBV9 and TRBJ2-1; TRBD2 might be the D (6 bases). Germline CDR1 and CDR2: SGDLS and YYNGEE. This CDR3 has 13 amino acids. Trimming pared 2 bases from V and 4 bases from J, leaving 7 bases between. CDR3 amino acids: CASSVGTYNEQFF. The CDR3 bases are TGTGCCAGCAGCGTCGGGACTTACAATGAGCAGTTCTTC.

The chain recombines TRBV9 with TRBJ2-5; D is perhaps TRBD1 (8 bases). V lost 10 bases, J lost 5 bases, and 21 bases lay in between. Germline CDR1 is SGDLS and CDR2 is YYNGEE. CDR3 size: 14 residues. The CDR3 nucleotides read TGTGCCGTAACAGGGGGAGGGCCTCAGGAGACCCAGTACTTC. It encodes CAVTGGGPQETQYF. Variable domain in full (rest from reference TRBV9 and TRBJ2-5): DSGVTQTPKHLITATGQRVTLRCSPRSGDLSVYWYQQSLDQGLQFLIQYYNGEERAKGNILERFSAQQFPDLHSELNLSSLELGDSALYFCAVTGGGPQETQYFGPGTRLLVL.

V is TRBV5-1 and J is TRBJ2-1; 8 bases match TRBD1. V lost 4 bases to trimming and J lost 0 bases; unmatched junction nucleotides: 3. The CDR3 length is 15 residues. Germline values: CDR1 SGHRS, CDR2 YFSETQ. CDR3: CASSPGQGSYNEQFF. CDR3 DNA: TGCGCCAGCAGCCCAGGACAGGGCTCCTACAATGAGCAGTTCTTC.

CDR3 amino acids: CASSLLGGSNYGYTF. In DNA, the CDR3 is TGTGCCAGCAGCCTTCTGGGGGGATCTAACTATGGCTACACCTTC. J is TRBJ1-2 and V is TRBV5-4; D may be TRBD1 (5 bases). V lost 4 bases and J 0 bases, leaving 13 bases between the germline ends. This CDR3 contains 15 residues. Germline lookup yields CDR1 SGHNT and CDR2 YYREEE (reference sequence).

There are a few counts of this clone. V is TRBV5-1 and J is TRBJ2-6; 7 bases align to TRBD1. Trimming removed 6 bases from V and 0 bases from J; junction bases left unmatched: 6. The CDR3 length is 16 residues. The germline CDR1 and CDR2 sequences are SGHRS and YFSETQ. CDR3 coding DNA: TGCGCCAGCACCGAGACAGGGTCCTCTGGGGCCAACGTCCTGACTTTC. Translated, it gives CASTETGSSGANVLTF.

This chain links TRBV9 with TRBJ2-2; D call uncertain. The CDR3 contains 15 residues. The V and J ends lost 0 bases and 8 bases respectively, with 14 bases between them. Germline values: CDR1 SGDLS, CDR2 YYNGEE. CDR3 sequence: CASSVATVIEGELFF. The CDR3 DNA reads TGTGCCAGCAGCGTAGCTACTGTCATAGAAGGGGAGCTGTTTTTT.

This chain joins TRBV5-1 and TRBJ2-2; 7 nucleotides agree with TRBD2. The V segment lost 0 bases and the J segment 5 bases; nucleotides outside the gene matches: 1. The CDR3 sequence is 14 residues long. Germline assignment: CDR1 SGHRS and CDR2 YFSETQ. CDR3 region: CASSLGTSTGELFF. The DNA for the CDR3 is TGCGCCAGCAGCTTGGGGACTAGTACCGGGGAGCTGTTTTTT.

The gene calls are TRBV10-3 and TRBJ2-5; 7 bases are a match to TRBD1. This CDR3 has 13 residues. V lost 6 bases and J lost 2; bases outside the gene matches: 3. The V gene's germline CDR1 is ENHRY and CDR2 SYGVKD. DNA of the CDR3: TGTGCCATCAGGACAGGGTTACAAGAGACCCAGTACTTC. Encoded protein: CAIRTGLQETQYF.

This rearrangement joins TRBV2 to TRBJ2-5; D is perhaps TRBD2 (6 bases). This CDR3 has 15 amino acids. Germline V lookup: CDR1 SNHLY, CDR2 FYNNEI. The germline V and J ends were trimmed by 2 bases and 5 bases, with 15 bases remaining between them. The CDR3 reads CASSEYYGGTETQYF. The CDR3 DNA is TGTGCCAGCAGTGAATATTACGGCGGGACGGAGACCCAGTACTTC.

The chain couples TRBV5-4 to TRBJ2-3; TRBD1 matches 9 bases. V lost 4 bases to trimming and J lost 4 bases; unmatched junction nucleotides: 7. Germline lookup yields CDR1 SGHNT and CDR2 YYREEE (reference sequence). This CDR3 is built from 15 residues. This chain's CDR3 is CASSQKGTGSDTQYF. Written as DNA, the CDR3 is TGTGCCAGCAGCCAAAAAGGGACAGGGTCAGATACGCAGTATTTT.

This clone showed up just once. The CDR3 region has the DNA TGTGCCATCAGTGACGGTGACAGGGTTGGCGGCTACACCTTC. Translated: CAISDGDRVGGYTF. The rearrangement links TRBV10-3 to TRBJ1-2, with 7 bases fitting TRBD1. The V gene end was trimmed by 3 bases and the J gene end by 8 bases; junction bases not matched to a gene: 9. The germline V gene has CDR1 ENHRY and CDR2 SYGVKD. This CDR3 spans 14 amino acids.

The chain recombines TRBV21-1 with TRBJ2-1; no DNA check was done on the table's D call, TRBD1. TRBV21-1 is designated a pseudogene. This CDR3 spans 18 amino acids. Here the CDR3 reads CASSRLRRQAPSYNEQFF. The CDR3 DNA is TGTGCCAGCAGCAGGTTGAGGAGACAGGCCCCCAGCTACAATGAGCAGTTCTTC.

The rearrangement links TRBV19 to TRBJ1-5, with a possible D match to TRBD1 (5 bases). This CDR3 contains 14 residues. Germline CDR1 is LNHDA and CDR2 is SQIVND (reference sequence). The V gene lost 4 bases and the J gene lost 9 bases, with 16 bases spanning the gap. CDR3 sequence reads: CASSRGRLVGPQHF. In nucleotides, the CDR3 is TGTGCCAGTAGTAGGGGACGGTTGGTGGGGCCCCAGCATTTT.

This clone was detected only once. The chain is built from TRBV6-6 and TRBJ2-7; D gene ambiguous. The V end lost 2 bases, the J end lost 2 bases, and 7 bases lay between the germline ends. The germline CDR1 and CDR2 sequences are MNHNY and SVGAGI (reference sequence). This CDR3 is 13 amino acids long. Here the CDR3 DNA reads TGTGCCAGCAGTTACGGTCAGACCTACGAGCAGTACTTC. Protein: CASSYGQTYEQYF.

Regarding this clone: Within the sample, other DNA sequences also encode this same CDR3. CDR3 residues: CASSLAGGYNEQFF. CDR3 bases: TGTGCCAGCAGCTTAGCGGGAGGGTACAATGAGCAGTTCTTC. The genes are TRBV7-9 and TRBJ2-1; 7 bases match TRBD2. The germline V gene encodes CDR1 SEHNR and CDR2 FQNEAQ (reference sequence). The length of the CDR3 is 14 residues. V shed 0 bases, J shed 4 bases, and the junction held 0 bases outside the gene matches. Full variable domain (remainder filled in from reference TRBV7-9 and TRBJ2-1): DTGVSQNPRHKITKRGQNVTFRCDPISEHNRLYWYRQTLGQGPEFLTYFQNEAQLEKSRLLSDRFSAERPKGSFSTLEIQRTEQGDSAMYLCASSLAGGYNEQFFGPGTRLTVL.

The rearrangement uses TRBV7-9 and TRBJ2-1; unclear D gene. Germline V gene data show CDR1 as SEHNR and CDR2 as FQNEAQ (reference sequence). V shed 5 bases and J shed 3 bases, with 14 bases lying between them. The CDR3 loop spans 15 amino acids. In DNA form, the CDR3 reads TGTGCCAGCAGCCCTCAGTACATGCTCTACAATGAGCAGTTCTTC. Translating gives CASSPQYMLYNEQFF.